The T cell receptor beta chain described here comes from a study of cytomegalovirus exposure and HLA in healthy donors. The 120-subject validation cohort, separate from the approximately 670-subject first cohort, included the donors. TCRdb keeps only in-frame clones here, not all; method: immunoSEQ multiplex PCR. Of 300,000 to 350,000 clones in the sample, approximately 85% were seen once. This CDR3 comprises 16 residues. Germline V gene sequence: CDR1 SGHRS, CDR2 YFSETQ. With V trimmed by 2 bases and J by 5 bases, 7 bases remained unmatched. The chain couples TRBV5-1 to TRBJ2-3; 11 bases map to TRBD2. Sequenced input: PBMCs. The clonotype comes from a man aged 25 to 45 in good health and CMV-seronegative. The CDR3 loop is CASSFGIAGGLDTQYF. The CDR3 DNA reads TGCGCCAGCAGCTTCGGTATAGCGGGGGGGTTAGATACGCAGTATTTT. Full variable domain (outside the CDR3, taken from reference TRBV5-1 and TRBJ2-3): KAGVTQTPRYLIKTRGQQVTLSCSPISGHRSVSWYQQTPGQGLQFLFEYFSETQRNKGNFPGRFSGRQFSNSRSEMNVSTLELGDSALYLCASSFGIAGGLDTQYFGPGTRLTVL.